These T cell receptor beta chains were read from a single sample in a study of blood T cells in healthy people across ages. TCRdb passed the 5' RACE reads through MiXCR, listing each CDR3 protein once. The sample carries more than 900,000 distinct CDR3 sequences, 20% to 25% recorded once. These records were also assigned to another study, of T cells of mothers and their children.

The material sequenced was blood. All receptors come from a girl aged 2 to 10 in good health. The CDR3 runs from the conserved cysteine through the conserved F or W. The size of a clone is reported for some rows only, either as once, few or many, or as a class for expanded clones.

J,V,length,size,CDR3
TRBJ2-2,TRBV9,16,-,CASSEPGQGRTGELFF
TRBJ1-4,TRBV15,18,-,CASAGEKGEDRFNEKLFF
TRBJ2-7,TRBV20-1,13,-,CSARQDRGYEQYF
TRBJ2-3,TRBV29-1,13,-,CSVDDVGTDTQYF
TRBJ2-3,TRBV20-1,15,once,CSASSSGVLTNTQYF
TRBJ2-7,TRBV6-1,16,many,CASSRGGTVYSYEQYF
TRBJ2-1,TRBV27,14,-,CASSWDSGTVEQFF
TRBJ1-5,TRBV28,16,few,CASSYPGTGSRQPQHF
TRBJ2-2,TRBV9,15,few,CASSVGRAATGELFF
TRBJ2-7,TRBV7-9,13,-,CASSTLNEGEQYF
TRBJ2-4,TRBV29-1,12,few,CSVARSENIQYF
TRBJ2-3,TRBV29-1,14,few,CSVVGLALTDTQYF
TRBJ2-7,TRBV3-1,13,few,CASSQDSVYEQYF
TRBJ2-7,TRBV7-9,15,few,CASSPGLSRSYEQYF
TRBJ1-1,TRBV29-1,14,-,CSVVNWGTNTEAFF